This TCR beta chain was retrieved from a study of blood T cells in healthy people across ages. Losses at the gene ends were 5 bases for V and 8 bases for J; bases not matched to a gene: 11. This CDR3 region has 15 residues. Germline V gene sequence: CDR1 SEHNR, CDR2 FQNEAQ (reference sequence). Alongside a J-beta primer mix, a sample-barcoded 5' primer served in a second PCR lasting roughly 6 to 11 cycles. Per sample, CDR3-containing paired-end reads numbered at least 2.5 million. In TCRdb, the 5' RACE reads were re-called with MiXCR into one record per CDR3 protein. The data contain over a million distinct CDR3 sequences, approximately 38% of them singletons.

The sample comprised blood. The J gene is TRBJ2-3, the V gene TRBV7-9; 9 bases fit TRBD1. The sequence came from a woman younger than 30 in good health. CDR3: CASSPPGTGRSTQYF. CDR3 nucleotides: TGTGCCAGCAGCCCCCCCGGGACAGGGAGGAGTACGCAGTATTTT.